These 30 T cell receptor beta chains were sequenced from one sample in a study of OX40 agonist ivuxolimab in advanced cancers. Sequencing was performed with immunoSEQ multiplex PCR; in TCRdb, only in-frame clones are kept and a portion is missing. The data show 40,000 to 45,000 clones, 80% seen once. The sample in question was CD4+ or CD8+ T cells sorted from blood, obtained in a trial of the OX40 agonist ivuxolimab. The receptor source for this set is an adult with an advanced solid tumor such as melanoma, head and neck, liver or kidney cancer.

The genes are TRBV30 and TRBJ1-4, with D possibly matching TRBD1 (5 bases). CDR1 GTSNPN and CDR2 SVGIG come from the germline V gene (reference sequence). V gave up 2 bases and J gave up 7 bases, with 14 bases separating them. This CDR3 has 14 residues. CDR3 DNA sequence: TGTGCCTGGAGTAGGGCCAGGGTGGGTGAAAAACTGTTTTTT. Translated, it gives CAWSRARVGEKLFF.

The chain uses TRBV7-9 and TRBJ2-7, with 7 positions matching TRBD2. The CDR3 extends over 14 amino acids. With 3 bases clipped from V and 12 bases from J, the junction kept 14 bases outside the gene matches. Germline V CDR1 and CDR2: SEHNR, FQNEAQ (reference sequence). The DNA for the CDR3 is TGTGCCAGCAGCTTCCTCATCGGGGACTACCCCGCGTACTTC. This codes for CASSFLIGDYPAYF.

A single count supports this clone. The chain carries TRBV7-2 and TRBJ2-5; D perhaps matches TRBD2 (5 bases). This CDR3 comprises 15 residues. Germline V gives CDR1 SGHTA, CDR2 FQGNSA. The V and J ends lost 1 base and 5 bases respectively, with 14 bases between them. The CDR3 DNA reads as TGTGCCAGCAGCTTAGACTTCTCGCGAGGGGAGACCCAGTACTTC. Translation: CASSLDFSRGETQYF.

This chain's CDR3 is CASSRSVYSNQPQHF. CDR3 DNA: TGTGCCAGCAGCCGATCAGTATATAGCAATCAGCCCCAGCATTTT. The rearrangement uses TRBV14 and TRBJ1-5; no clear D gene. Trimming removed 4 bases at V and 0 bases at J, with 10 bases between. CDR3 length: 15 residues. Germline loops: CDR1 SGHDN, CDR2 FVKESK.

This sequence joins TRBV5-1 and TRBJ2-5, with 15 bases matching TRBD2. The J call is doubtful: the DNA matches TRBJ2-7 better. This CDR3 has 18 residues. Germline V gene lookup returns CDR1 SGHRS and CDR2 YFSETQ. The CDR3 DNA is TGCGCCAGCAGCTCCGGACTAGCGGGAGGGCCGCGGTCCTACGAGCAGTACTTC. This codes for CASSSGLAGGPRSYEQYF.

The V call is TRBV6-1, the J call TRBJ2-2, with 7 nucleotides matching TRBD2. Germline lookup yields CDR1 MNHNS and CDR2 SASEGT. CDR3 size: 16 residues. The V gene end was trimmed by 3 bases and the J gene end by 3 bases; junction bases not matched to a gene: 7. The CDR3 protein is CASSDLGGGDTGELFF. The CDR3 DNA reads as TGTGCCAGCAGTGATCTTGGCGGGGGTGACACCGGGGAGCTGTTTTTT.

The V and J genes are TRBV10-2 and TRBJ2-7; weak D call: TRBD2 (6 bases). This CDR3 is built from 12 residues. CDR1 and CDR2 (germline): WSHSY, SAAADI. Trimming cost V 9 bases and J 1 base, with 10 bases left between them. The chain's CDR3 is CASGRGSYEQYF. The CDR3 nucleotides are TGCGCCAGTGGGCGGGGTTCCTACGAGCAGTACTTC.

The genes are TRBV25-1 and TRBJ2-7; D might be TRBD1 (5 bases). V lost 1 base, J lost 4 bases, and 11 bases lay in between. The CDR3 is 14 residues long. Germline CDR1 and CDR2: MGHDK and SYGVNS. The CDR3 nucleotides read TGTGCCAGCAGTGAATCGCAGACAGCGTACGAGCAGTACTTC. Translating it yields CASSESQTAYEQYF.

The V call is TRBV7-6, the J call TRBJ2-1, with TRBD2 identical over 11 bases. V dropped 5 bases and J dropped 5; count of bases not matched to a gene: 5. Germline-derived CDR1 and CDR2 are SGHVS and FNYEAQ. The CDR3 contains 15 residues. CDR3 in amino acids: CASSETSGNHNEQFF. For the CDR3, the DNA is TGTGCCAGCAGCGAGACTAGCGGGAACCACAATGAGCAGTTCTTC.

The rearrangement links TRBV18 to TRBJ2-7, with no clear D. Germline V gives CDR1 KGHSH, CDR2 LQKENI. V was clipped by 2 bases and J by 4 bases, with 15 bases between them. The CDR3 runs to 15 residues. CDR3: CASSPISELSYEQYF. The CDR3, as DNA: TGTGCCAGCTCACCAATTTCCGAATTGTCGTACGAGCAGTACTTC.

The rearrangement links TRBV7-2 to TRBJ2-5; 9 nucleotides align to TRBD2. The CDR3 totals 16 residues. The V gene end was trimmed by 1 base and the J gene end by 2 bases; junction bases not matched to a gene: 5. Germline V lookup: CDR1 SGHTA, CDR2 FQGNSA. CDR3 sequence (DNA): TGTGCCAGCAGCTTAGATCGGCTAGCGGGACAAGAGACCCAGTACTTC. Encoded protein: CASSLDRLAGQETQYF.

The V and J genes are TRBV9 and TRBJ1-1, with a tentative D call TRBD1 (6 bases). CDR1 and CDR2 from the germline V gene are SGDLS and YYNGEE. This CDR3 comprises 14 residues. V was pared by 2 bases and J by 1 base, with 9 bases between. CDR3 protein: CASSVGTPNTEAFF. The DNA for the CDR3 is TGTGCCAGCAGCGTGGGGACACCGAACACTGAAGCTTTCTTT.

For the CDR3, the DNA is TGTGCCAGCACCTTGCGGACGGGGAACACTGAAGCTTTCTTT. It translates to CASTLRTGNTEAFF. This chain uses TRBV2 with TRBJ1-1; unclear D gene. V lost 7 bases and J lost 1, with 13 bases in between. Per the germline V gene, CDR1 is SNHLY and CDR2 is FYNNEI. The CDR3 is 14 amino acids.

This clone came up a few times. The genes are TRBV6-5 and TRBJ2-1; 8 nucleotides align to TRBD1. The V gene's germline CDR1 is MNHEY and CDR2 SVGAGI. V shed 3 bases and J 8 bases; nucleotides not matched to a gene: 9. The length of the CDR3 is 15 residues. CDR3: CASSYPGGIGDEQFF. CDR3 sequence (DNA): TGTGCCAGCAGTTATCCAGGGGGCATCGGGGATGAGCAGTTCTTC.

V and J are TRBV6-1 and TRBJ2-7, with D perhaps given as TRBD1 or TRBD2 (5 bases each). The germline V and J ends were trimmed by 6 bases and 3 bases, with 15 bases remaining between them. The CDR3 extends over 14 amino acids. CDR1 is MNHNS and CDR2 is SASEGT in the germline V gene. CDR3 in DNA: TGTGCCAGCAGGAGGGCGACAGATCACTACGAGCAGTACTTC. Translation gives CASRRATDHYEQYF.

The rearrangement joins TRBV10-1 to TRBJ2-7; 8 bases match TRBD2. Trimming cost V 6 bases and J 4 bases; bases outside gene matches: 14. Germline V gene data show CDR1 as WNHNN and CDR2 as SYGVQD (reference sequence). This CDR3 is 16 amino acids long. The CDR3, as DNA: TGCGCCAGCAGCCCCGTGAAGGCGGGAGGTTTATACGAGCAGTACTTC. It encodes CASSPVKAGGLYEQYF.

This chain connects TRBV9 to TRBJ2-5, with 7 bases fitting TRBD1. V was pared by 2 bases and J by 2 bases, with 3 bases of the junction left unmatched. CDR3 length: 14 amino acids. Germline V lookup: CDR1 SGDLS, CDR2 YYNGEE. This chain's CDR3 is CASSVGQLQETQYF. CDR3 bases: TGTGCCAGCAGCGTGGGACAGCTTCAAGAGACCCAGTACTTC.

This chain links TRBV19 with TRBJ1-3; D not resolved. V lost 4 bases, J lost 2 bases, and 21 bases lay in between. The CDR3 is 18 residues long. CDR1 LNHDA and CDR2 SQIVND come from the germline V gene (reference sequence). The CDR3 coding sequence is TGTGCCAGTAGTACTCACCGCGACGCTCCTTCGACTGGAAACACCATATATTTT. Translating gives CASSTHRDAPSTGNTIYF.

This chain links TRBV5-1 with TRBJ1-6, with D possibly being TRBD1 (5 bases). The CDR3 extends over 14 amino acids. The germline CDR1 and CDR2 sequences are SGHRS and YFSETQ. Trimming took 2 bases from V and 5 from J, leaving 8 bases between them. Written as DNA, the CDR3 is TGCGCCAGCAGCTTTGGGGCAGATAATTCACCCCTCCACTTT. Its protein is CASSFGADNSPLHF. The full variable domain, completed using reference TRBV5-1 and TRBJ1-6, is KAGVTQTPRYLIKTRGQQVTLSCSPISGHRSVSWYQQTPGQGLQFLFEYFSETQRNKGNFPGRFSGRQFSNSRSEMNVSTLELGDSALYLCASSFGADNSPLHFGNGTRLTVT.

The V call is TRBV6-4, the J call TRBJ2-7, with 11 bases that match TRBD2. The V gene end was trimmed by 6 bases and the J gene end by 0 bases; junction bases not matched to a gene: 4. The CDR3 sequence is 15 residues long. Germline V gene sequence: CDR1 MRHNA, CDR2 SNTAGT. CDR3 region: CASSPGLAASYEQYF. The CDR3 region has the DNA TGTGCCAGCAGCCCGGGACTAGCGGCCTCCTACGAGCAGTACTTC.

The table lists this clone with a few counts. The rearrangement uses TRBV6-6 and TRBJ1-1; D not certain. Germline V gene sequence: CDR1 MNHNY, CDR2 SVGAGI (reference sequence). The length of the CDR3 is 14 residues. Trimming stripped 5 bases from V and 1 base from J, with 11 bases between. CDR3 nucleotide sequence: TGTGCCAGCAGTACATCAGACACGAACACTGAAGCTTTCTTT. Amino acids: CASSTSDTNTEAFF.

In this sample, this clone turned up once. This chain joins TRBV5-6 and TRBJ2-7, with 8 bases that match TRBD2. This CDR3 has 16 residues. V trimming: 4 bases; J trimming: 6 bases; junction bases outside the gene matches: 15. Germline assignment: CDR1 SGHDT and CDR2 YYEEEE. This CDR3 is CASSPGASGLGREQYF. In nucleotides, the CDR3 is TGTGCCAGCAGCCCTGGCGCTAGCGGGTTAGGGCGCGAGCAGTACTTC.

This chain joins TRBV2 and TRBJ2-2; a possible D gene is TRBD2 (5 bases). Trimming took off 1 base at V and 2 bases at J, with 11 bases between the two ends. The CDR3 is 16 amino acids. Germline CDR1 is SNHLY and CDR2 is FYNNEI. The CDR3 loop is CASSEEGAPNTGELFF. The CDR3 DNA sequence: TGTGCCAGCAGTGAAGAGGGAGCGCCTAACACCGGGGAGCTGTTTTTT. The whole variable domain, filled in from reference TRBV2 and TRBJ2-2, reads EPEVTQTPSHQVTQMGQEVILRCVPISNHLYFYWYRQILGQKVEFLVSFYNNEISEKSEIFDDQFSVERPDGSNFTLKIRSTKLEDSAMYFCASSEEGAPNTGELFFGEGSRLTVL.

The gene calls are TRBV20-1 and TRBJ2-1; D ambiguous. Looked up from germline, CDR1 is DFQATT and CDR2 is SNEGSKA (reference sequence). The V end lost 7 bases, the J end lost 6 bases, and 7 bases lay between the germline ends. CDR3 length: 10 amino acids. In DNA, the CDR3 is TGCAGTGTAGTCCCCAATGAGCAGTTCTTC. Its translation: CSVVPNEQFF.

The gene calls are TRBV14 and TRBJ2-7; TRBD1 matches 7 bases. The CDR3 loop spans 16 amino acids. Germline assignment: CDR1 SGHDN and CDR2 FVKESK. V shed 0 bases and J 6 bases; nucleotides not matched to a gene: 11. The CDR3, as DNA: TGTGCCAGCAGCCAAGACTTCGCCGGGACAGCCGCCGAGCAGTACTTC. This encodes CASSQDFAGTAAEQYF.

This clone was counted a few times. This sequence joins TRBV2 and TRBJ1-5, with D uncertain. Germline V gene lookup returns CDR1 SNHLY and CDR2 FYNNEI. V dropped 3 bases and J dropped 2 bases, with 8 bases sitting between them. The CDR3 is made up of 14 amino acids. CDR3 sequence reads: CASSDRSGNQPQHF. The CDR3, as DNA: TGTGCCAGCAGTGACAGGTCGGGCAATCAGCCCCAGCATTTT. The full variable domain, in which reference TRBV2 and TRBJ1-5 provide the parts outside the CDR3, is EPEVTQTPSHQVTQMGQEVILRCVPISNHLYFYWYRQILGQKVEFLVSFYNNEISEKSEIFDDQFSVERPDGSNFTLKIRSTKLEDSAMYFCASSDRSGNQPQHFGDGTRLSIL.

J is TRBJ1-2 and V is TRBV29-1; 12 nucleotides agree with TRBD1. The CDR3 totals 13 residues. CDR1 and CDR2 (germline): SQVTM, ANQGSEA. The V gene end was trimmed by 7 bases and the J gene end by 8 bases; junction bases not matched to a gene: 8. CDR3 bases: TGCAGCGATAGGGGACAGGGGGCACGGGGCTACACCTTC. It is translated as CSDRGQGARGYTF.

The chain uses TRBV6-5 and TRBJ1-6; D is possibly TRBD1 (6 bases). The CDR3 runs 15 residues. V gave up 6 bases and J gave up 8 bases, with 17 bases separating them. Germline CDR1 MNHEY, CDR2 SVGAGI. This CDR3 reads CASSLQGPRDSPLHF. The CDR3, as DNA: TGTGCCAGCAGCTTACAGGGACCCCGCGATTCACCCCTCCACTTT.

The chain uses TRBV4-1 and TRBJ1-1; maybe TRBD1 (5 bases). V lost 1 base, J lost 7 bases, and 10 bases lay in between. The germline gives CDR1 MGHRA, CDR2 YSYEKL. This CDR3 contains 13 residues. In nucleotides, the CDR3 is TGCGCCAGCAGCCAAGGCGGGACGTTTGAAGCTTTCTTT. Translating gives CASSQGGTFEAFF.

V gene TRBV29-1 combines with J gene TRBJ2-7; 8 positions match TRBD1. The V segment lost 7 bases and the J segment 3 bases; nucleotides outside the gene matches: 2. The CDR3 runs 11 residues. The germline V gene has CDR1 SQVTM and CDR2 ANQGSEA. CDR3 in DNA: TGCAGCGCCGGACAGGGCTACGAGCAGTACTTC. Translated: CSAGQGYEQYF.